The clone carrying this T cell receptor (beta chain) was recorded a few times. The record originates from a study of blood T cell repertoires in COVID-19. Background on the study: In each case, the material was cDNA or gDNA derived from T cells, B-cell-depleted T cells, or PBMCs.

Germline V gene sequence: CDR1 SGHNT, CDR2 YYREEE (reference sequence). Unmatched junction bases numbered 6, after V lost 2 bases and J lost 5 bases. This CDR3 has 16 amino acids. As processed by the authors: The assay estimated nucleated cells by amplifying reference gene primers. Data came from immunoSEQ multiplex PCR; TCRdb stores just in-frame clones and leaves some out. V, J and clone size reflect that table, while D and trimming were determined from the DNA. Of about 89,000 clones detected, approximately 89% appear once; the ten largest clones hold about 2.5%. The sample comprised peripheral blood. The sequence came from a human donor with active COVID-19. The donor label of this sample is uncertain. The chain uses TRBV5-4 and TRBJ2-5; 13 bases match TRBD2. CDR3 in amino acids: CASSLLAGGPRETQYF. DNA for the CDR3: TGTGCCAGCAGCTTACTAGCGGGGGGGCCCCGGGAGACCCAGTACTTC.